The 9 T cell receptor beta chains in this list originate from one sample, sequenced in a study of Ad26.COV2.S vaccination and SARS-CoV-2 variants. Treatment: around 19 received Ad26.COV2.S at low or high dose, single or two shots; 5 received placebo; per-sample allocation not given. Each sample was drawn 63 days after the first injection (of vaccine or placebo). Produced via immunoSEQ multiplex PCR; TCRdb's table is partial and in-frame only. The sample includes 380,000 or so clones, under 90% of them seen just once. The sample here was peripheral blood, taken in a trial of Ad26.COV2.S vaccine versus placebo. Receptor source: a person between 18 and 59 years old who received the Ad26.COV2.S COVID-19 vaccine or a placebo.

The chain carries TRBV19 and TRBJ1-6, with TRBD1 matching over 7 bases. CDR3 length: 15 amino acids. V lost 3 bases to trimming and J lost 7 bases; unmatched junction nucleotides: 6. CDR1 and CDR2 from the germline V gene are LNHDA and SQIVND (reference sequence). CDR3 loop: CASSMTGSWNSPLHF. The CDR3 region has the DNA TGTGCCAGTAGTATGACAGGGTCCTGGAATTCACCCCTCCACTTT.

This sequence joins TRBV9 and TRBJ1-1, with unresolved D. V was clipped by 3 bases and J by 1 base, with 7 bases between them. The length of the CDR3 is 13 residues. Germline assignment: CDR1 SGDLS and CDR2 YYNGEE. DNA for the CDR3: TGTGCCAGCAGCGCGACTCCGAACACTGAAGCTTTCTTT. Its translation: CASSATPNTEAFF.

The V and J genes are TRBV27 and TRBJ2-1; D may be TRBD1 or TRBD2 (5 bases each). The ends were cut back, 5 bases at V and 10 bases at J, with 12 bases in the middle. The V gene's germline CDR1 is MNHEY and CDR2 SMNVEV (reference sequence). The CDR3 is 12 residues long. CDR3 bases: TGTGCCAGCAGTACTCTCTGGGGGGAGCAGTTCTTC. Protein sequence: CASSTLWGEQFF.

This clone was picked up a small number of times. The chain carries TRBV2 and TRBJ2-1; D uncertain. Germline V lookup: CDR1 SNHLY, CDR2 FYNNEI. This CDR3 is 13 amino acids long. V was clipped by 5 bases and J by 3 bases, with 8 bases between them. CDR3: CASSKKNYNEQFF. CDR3 coding DNA: TGTGCCAGCAGTAAAAAGAACTACAATGAGCAGTTCTTC.

The chain joins TRBV27 to TRBJ2-7; D uncertain. The germline V gene has CDR1 MNHEY and CDR2 SMNVEV (reference sequence). V dropped 8 bases and J dropped 2 bases, with 25 bases sitting between them. The CDR3 consists of 17 residues. Written as DNA, the CDR3 is TGTGCCAGCGGACCAGCCCCCCTAGAAGCTCACCCCTACGAGCAGTACTTC. It yields the protein CASGPAPLEAHPYEQYF.

This clone appeared a few times. The gene calls are TRBV5-6 and TRBJ2-7; D is uncertain. This CDR3 has 12 amino acids. Per germline, CDR1 SGHDT and CDR2 YYEEEE. V was cut by 2 bases and J by 7 bases, with 10 bases left in between. CDR3 nucleotides: TGTGCCAGCAGCTTTGCGTTGGGGGAGCAGTACTTC. Protein sequence: CASSFALGEQYF.

This clone is a singleton in its sample. The rearrangement joins TRBV18 to TRBJ1-6; 9 nucleotides line up with TRBD1. J lost 8 bases, V lost 3 bases, and 2 bases had no gene match. Germline V lookup: CDR1 KGHSH, CDR2 LQKENI. The CDR3 covers 14 residues. DNA of the CDR3: TGTGCCAGCTCACCCGGGACAGGGTATTCACCCCTCCACTTT. Residues: CASSPGTGYSPLHF. The variable domain in full, with the rest retrieved from reference TRBV18 and TRBJ1-6, is NAGVMQNPRHLVRRRGQEARLRCSPMKGHSHVYWYRQLPEEGLKFMVYLQKENIIDESGMPKERFSAEFPKEGPSILRIQQVVRGDSAAYFCASSPGTGYSPLHFGNGTRLTVT.

In DNA, the CDR3 is TGTGCCAGCAGTTTATCCCCCCCAGAGACCCAGTACTTC. Amino acids: CASSLSPPETQYF. This chain joins TRBV27 and TRBJ2-5; no reliable D call. V lost 0 bases and J 4 bases, leaving 6 bases between the germline ends. The CDR3 sequence is 13 residues long. Germline loops: CDR1 MNHEY, CDR2 SMNVEV (reference sequence).

A single count supports this clone. V gene TRBV19 combines with J gene TRBJ2-2; 10 nucleotides align to TRBD2. The CDR3 length is 15 residues. Per the germline V gene, CDR1 is LNHDA and CDR2 is SQIVND (reference sequence). The trim removed 6 bases at V and 6 bases at J, leaving 7 bases unmatched. DNA of the CDR3: TGTGCCAGTAGCGGGACTAGCGCCCCGGCCGGGGAGCTGTTTTTT. Its translation: CASSGTSAPAGELFF.